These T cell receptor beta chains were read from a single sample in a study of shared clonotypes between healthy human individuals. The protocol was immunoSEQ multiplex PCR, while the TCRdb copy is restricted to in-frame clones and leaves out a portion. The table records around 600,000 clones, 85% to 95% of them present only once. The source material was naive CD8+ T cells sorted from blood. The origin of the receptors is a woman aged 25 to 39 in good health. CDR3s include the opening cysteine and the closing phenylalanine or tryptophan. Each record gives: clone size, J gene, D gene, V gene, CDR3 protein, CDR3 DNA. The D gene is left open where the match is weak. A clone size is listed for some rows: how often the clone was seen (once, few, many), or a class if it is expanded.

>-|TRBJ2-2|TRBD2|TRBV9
CASSATSGPNTGELFF
TGTGCCAGCAGCGCGACTAGCGGGCCAAACACCGGGGAGCTGTTTTTT
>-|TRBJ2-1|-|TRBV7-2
CASSPRNRNEQFF
TGTGCCAGCAGCCCAAGAAACCGCAATGAGCAGTTCTTC
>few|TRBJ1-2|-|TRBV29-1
CSVEDSSYGYTF
TGCAGCGTTGAAGACTCGTCCTATGGCTACACCTTC
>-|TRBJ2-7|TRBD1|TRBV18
CASSPVAGGQFYEQYF
TGTGCCAGCTCACCGGTAGCAGGGGGACAATTCTACGAGCAGTACTTC
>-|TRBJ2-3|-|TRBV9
CASSGGNHIADTQYF
TGTGCCAGCAGCGGGGGGAATCACATCGCAGATACGCAGTATTTT
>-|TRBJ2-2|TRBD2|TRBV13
CASSRRLAELNTGELFF
TGTGCCAGCAGCCGCCGACTAGCGGAACTGAACACCGGGGAGCTGTTTTTT
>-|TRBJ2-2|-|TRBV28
CASSFVANTGELFF
TGTGCCAGCAGTTTCGTGGCCAACACCGGGGAGCTGTTTTTT
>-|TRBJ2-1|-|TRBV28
CASSFDFGRNEQFF
TGTGCCAGCAGTTTTGATTTCGGGAGAAATGAGCAGTTCTTC
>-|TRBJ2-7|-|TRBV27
CASRGRTYEQYF
TGTGCCAGCAGAGGCAGAACCTACGAGCAGTACTTC
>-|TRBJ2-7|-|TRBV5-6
CASSLWSYEQYF
TGTGCCAGCAGCTTGTGGTCCTACGAGCAGTACTTC
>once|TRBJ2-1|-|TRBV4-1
CASSQDSGLREQFF
TGCGCCAGCAGCCAAGATTCGGGGTTACGTGAGCAGTTCTTC
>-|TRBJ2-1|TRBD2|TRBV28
CASSLAWTSGIWNEQFF
TGTGCCAGCAGCCTCGCCTGGACTAGCGGGATTTGGAATGAGCAGTTCTTC
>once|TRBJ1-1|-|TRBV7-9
CASSLGGAEAFF
TGTGCCAGCAGTCTAGGGGGAGCTGAAGCTTTCTTT
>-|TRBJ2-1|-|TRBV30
CAWSSMGSYNEQFF
TGTGCCTGGAGTTCTATGGGTTCCTACAATGAGCAGTTCTTC
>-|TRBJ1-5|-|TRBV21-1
CASSKRQNQPQHF
TGTGCCAGCAGCAAACGACAGAATCAGCCCCAGCATTTT
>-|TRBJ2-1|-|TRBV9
CASSVVDPRNEQFF
TGTGCCAGCAGCGTAGTTGACCCGCGCAATGAGCAGTTCTTC
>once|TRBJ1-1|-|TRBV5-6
CASSISTSSRAFF
TGTGCCAGCAGCATTTCTACTTCGAGCCGAGCTTTCTTT
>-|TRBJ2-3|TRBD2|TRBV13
CASSLKVSSGEPTDTQYF
TGTGCCAGCAGCTTAAAAGTATCTAGCGGGGAACCCACAGATACGCAGTATTTT
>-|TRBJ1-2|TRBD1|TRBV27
CASSFGQGRGYTF
TGTGCCAGCAGTTTCGGACAGGGGCGGGGCTACACCTTC
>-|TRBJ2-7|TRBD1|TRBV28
CASSLGQVFSYEQYF
TGTGCCAGCAGTCTGGGACAGGTCTTCTCCTACGAGCAGTACTTC
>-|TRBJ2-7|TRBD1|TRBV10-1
CASSESGQAYEQYF
TGCGCCAGCAGTGAGTCGGGACAGGCCTACGAGCAGTACTTC
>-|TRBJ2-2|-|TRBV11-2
CASSLRPGRPNTGELFF
TGTGCCAGCAGCTTACGTCCGGGGCGACCGAACACCGGGGAGCTGTTTTTT
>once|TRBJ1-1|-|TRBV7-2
CASNPRVEREAFF
TGTGCCAGCAACCCCAGGGTCGAGAGGGAAGCTTTCTTT
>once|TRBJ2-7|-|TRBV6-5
CATRAVTYEQYF
TGTGCCACCCGGGCAGTTACCTACGAGCAGTACTTC
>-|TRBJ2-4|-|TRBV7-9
CASSLGQGNIIAKNIQYF
TGTGCCAGCAGCTTAGGCCAGGGGAATATCATAGCCAAAAACATTCAGTACTTC
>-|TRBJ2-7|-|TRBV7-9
CASQSGWNYEQYF
TGTGCCAGCCAGTCTGGCTGGAACTACGAGCAGTACTTC